This T cell receptor beta chain appears in the sequencing data of a study of cytomegalovirus exposure and HLA in healthy donors (dated by TCRdb to between 2016 and 2019). Study-wide context: An earlier analysis of approximately 640 of the donors reported more than 250 Gb of sequence data and 100 million to 130 million unique TCR beta sequences from about 200 million T cells. About 300 gigabases of sequencing data and approximately 91 million unique TCR sequences made up an early release that covered fewer than 650 HLA-typed donors. Among the roughly 400 genotyped donors, roughly 80% belonged to the genetic ancestry cluster associated with self-reported Caucasian donors. The study was designed to test whether signatures of past pathogen exposure could be identified by cataloging public T cell receptors. Using immunosequencing, the study profiled T cell repertoires from around 670 subjects and related those repertoires to cytomegalovirus serostatus. Along with the roughly 610-subject first cohort, a separate validation cohort of more than 90 different subjects was used. The study combined high-throughput TCR immunosequencing, statistical association of individual TCRs with disease status, and machine learning to predict cytomegalovirus infection status. To study patterns of TCR occurrence, a later analysis re-analyzed previously published TCR beta repertoires from several hundred donors and added high-resolution HLA genotyping. Rather than using new phenotypic data, the later analysis identified candidate immune exposures from TCR beta sequences and from how often those sequences occurred across donors. In an earlier analysis of 587 of the donors, high-throughput TCR beta sequencing was used to judge whether each TCR beta V gene segment behaved as functional or pseudogenic. Donor age, sex, ethnicity and CMV serostatus were compiled together with the repertoire data. In a later genetic analysis, genome-wide SNP genotypes for about 60% of the 666 donors were used, and that subset was treated as a discovery cohort. Every discovery cohort repertoire had been produced on one sequencing platform. Class I and class II HLA loci were covered by the typing at four-digit resolution. Typing coverage differed by locus: A, B, C, DRB1 and DQB1 were typed in about 620-630 donors, DQA1 in 500 to 550, DPA1 in 600 to 610, and DPB1 in just under 490. About five DR-DQ haplotypes were handled as single units for association and clustering, since linkage in the cohort was strong. Across 398 genotyped donors of the cohort, an average of about 240,000 unique TCR beta nucleotide sequences per donor were sequenced, and 15% to 20% of those sequences were non-productive.

The method behind the library was the immunoSEQ multiplex PCR assay. For the multiplex PCR, a mixture combining 60 forward primers for TCR Vbeta segments and 13 reverse primers for TCR Jbeta segments was used. A multiplex PCR assay on genomic DNA amplified the CDR3 region of rearranged TCR beta genes. Amplified TCR beta libraries were sequenced as 87-base-pair reads on the Illumina HiSeq System. In the original analysis: A later analysis tallied around 87 million unique TCR beta chains across the 700 or so repertoires, and some 10 million of those chains were shared by two or more donors. A nearest-neighbor algorithm error-corrected the raw reads and collapsed the reads into unique sequences, merging closely related sequences to remove PCR and sequencing errors. Alignment of CDR3 sequences to IMGT reference sequences was used to assign V, D and J gene segments. For a sequence to be retained, a match of at least six nucleotides to both a V gene segment and a J gene segment was required. Rearrangements were classified as productive when the CDR3 lacked stop codons and remained in frame with V and J, and all other rearrangements were classified as non-productive. Following IMGT convention, CDR3 was defined as the stretch from the second conserved V-encoded cysteine to the conserved J-encoded phenylalanine. The earlier analysis of roughly 590 of the donors excluded any sequence lacking an unambiguous match to a single V gene segment. An earlier analysis of a few hundred of the donors called V segments functional above 56.7% productive rearrangements and segregating when the between-donor standard deviation exceeded 5%. A statistical classification framework was built to diagnose cytomegalovirus status from the catalog of TCR beta chain sequences. V and J gene assignment, in a later analysis, came from comparing TCR nucleotide sequences with IMGT/GENE-DB human TR gene sequences. In a later analysis, CDR3 sequences and most-parsimonious VDJ recombination scenarios were assigned using the TCRdist pipeline. In a later analysis, each TCR beta chain was defined by its CDR3 amino acid sequence together with its V-gene family, and reads without a unique V-gene family were excluded. As a way to deal with suspected cross-contamination and a sequencing artifact, a later analysis dropped under 600 nucleotide sequences that were highly shared and had low generation probability. In a later analysis, a clonal expansion index for each public chain was calculated from normalized within-repertoire ranks of inferred template counts. In a later analysis, generation probabilities were computed with a VDJ recombination model fitted to out-of-frame rearrangements, and the resulting probabilities were checked against IGoR. In a later analysis, hypergeometric tests were used to score TCR-TCR, TCR-HLA and TCR-CMV co-occurrence, with a repertoire-size bias correction applied to TCR pairs. In a later analysis, false discovery rates were estimated by permuting HLA or CMV assignments 20 times. In a later analysis, co-occurring TCRs were grouped using DBSCAN, with TCRdist sequence similarity added in when clustering inside HLA-allele-positive subsets. For co-occurrence clustering, repertoires with fewer than 30,000 or more than 120,000 public chains were excluded, along with roughly 5 repertoires with anomalous nucleotide sharing. Imported from immuneACCESS, the table was reduced by TCRdb to in-frame sequences with V and J called. These copies leave out some clones; in studies compared against another copy, an unresolved V gene accounts for under half, and the cause of the remainder is not known. V, J and clone size reflect that table, while D and trimming were determined from the DNA. This sample is represented by 150,000 or so clones; roughly 77% of them were singletons. Jointly, the top ten make up about 3.5% of the sample.

A remark on this clone: The target of this receptor is not known. No base quality values were provided; no much bigger clone lies one nucleotide off.

The investigation overall reported the following: The cohort was sequenced for TCR beta chains only, and without alpha or paired-chain data the features that could be detected were limited. HLA typing was unavailable for some donors at each locus, so association tests used only the typed subset. A cluster of highly shared sequence variants was judged likely to be a technical artifact of the sequencing pipeline. The study listed over 150 TCR beta chains as associated with cytomegalovirus. Presence/absence analyses assumed roughly uniform sequencing depth across donors, an assumption that may not hold. In a later analysis, the rate of TCR association differed among HLA loci, with DRB1 alleles having the most associated TCRs and HLA-C alleles having the fewest. The only immune exposure information available for the cohort was CMV serostatus. In a later genetic analysis, fewer N-insertions in productive TCRs were reported among donors in an Asian-associated ancestry cluster than the 666-donor mean. In an earlier analysis of approximately 590 of the donors, most TCR beta V segments appeared in productive rearrangements about 87% or about 30% of the time, broadly matching IMGT annotations. Strong co-occurrence of HLA alleles, especially DR and DQ, made assigning TCR associations to individual alleles difficult. According to the authors, the approach could potentially be generalized to other disease states and immunological phenotypes. Most TCR sequences were seen in very few donors, while some public TCRs were found in many individuals. Compared with equally common non-associated chains, HLA-associated TCR beta chains in a later analysis were more clonally expanded and had lower generation probabilities. A further reported finding was that TCR beta sequences accurately predicted the HLA-A and HLA-B alleles for most subjects in the first cohort. According to a later analysis, parvovirus B19, influenza, CMV and Epstein-Barr virus appeared linked to several top co-occurrence clusters. A later genetic analysis associated a missense DCLRE1C variant with V-gene and J-gene trimming of TCR beta chains, and an independent cohort replicated the association. A few of the identified cytomegalovirus-associated TCR beta chains were confirmed in vitro to be specific for cytomegalovirus antigens. Correlated functional status among segregating V segments might reflect linkage disequilibrium, but an unknown experimental factor could not be ruled out. The classifier was reported to diagnose cytomegalovirus status with high specificity and sensitivity in both the original cohort and the validation cohort. Most CMV-associated TCR beta chains appeared to be HLA-restricted in a later analysis, and the HLA associations seemed to be driven largely by CMV exposure. Because counts were too low, roughly 17 rarely observed V segments, including chromosome 9 orphons, were left out of the earlier analysis of 500 to 650 of the donors. At a false discovery rate of 0.05, a later analysis linked around 15,000 TCR beta sequences to specific HLA alleles.

The cohort comprised 550 to 700 healthy bone marrow donors. Cohort members were all nominally healthy when sampled, although unrecorded immune exposures were likely present. The donor was CMV seronegative and belonged to the group of 350 to 400 seronegative cohort members. Each donor provided a peripheral blood sample, and peripheral blood mononuclear cells were used for TCR beta sequencing. Genomic DNA was extracted from the blood cell samples with the Qiagen DNeasy Blood Extraction Kit. The receptor comes from a man aged 35 to 55 in good health and CMV-seronegative. What was sequenced was PBMCs.

The CDR3: CASSLVVIPGANVLTF. DNA sequence: TGCGCCAGCAGCTTGGTTGTCATCCCCGGGGCCAACGTCCTGACTTTC. The chain couples TRBV5-1 to TRBJ2-6; the D gene identity is not certain. V loses 0 bases, J loses 4 bases, and the germline ends lie 11 bases apart. CDR1 and CDR2 were assigned from the germline V gene as SGHRS and YFSETQ. The CDR3 contains 16 residues, cysteine and phenylalanine counted. The read is trimmed to its CDR3 DNA, 48 bases read in frame from base 1.